The 25 T cell receptor beta chains given below trace back to one sample, sequenced in a study of cytomegalovirus exposure and HLA in healthy donors. PCR was performed using 60 Vbeta and 13 Jbeta primers. Sequencing was performed with immunoSEQ multiplex PCR; in TCRdb, only in-frame clones are kept and a portion is missing. The profile covers roughly 93,000 clones, with 70% to 80% appearing a single time and approximately 0.6% taken by the ten largest. The sequenced sample consisted of PBMCs. The receptors were sampled from a man aged 30-40 years in good health and CMV-seronegative.

V and J are TRBV5-1 and TRBJ2-5; 7 positions match TRBD2. J gave up 4 bases and V 4 bases, and 7 bases lay outside the gene matches. Germline lookup yields CDR1 SGHRS and CDR2 YFSETQ. This CDR3 has 14 residues. CDR3: CASSRWGGRETQYF. The CDR3 DNA follows: TGCGCCAGCAGCAGATGGGGCGGGAGAGAGACCCAGTACTTC.

This clone is a singleton in its sample. V gene TRBV9 combines with J gene TRBJ1-2; D might be TRBD1 (5 bases). This CDR3 comprises 14 residues. V was clipped by 3 bases and J by 2 bases, with 11 bases between them. The germline gives CDR1 SGDLS, CDR2 YYNGEE. The CDR3 region is CASSAYQGNYGYTF. CDR3 sequence (DNA): TGTGCCAGCAGCGCTTACCAGGGAAACTATGGCTACACCTTC.

The chain employs TRBV6-5 and TRBJ1-1; D is ambiguous. CDR3 length: 13 residues. Germline V gene data show CDR1 as MNHEY and CDR2 as SVGAGI. V lost 5 bases, J lost 8 bases, and 15 bases lay in between. CDR3 sequence reads: CASSVNGREEAFF. The CDR3 region has the DNA TGTGCCAGCAGTGTAAATGGGAGGGAGGAAGCTTTCTTT.

The rearrangement joins TRBV7-9 to TRBJ2-5, with D unclear. With 2 bases removed from V and 1 base from J, the gap between germline ends came to 8 bases. CDR1 is SEHNR and CDR2 is FQNEAQ in the germline V gene (reference sequence). The CDR3 consists of 14 residues. This CDR3 is CASSLQLPQETQYF. The CDR3, as DNA: TGTGCCAGCAGCTTACAGTTACCCCAAGAGACCCAGTACTTC.

This clone has a single count. V usage is TRBV7-2 and J usage is TRBJ2-1; 7 bases match TRBD1. Germline CDR1 and CDR2: SGHTA and FQGNSA. The CDR3 is 13 residues long. Trimming at V came to 5 bases and at J to 8 bases, leaving 6 bases not matched to a gene. CDR3 sequence (DNA): TGTGCCAGCAGCGCCCGTACAGGGGATGAGCAGTTCTTC. Translating gives CASSARTGDEQFF. The entire variable domain, with the rest obtained from reference TRBV7-2 and TRBJ2-1, is as follows: GAGVSQSPSNKVTEKGKDVELRCDPISGHTALYWYRQSLGQGLEFLIYFQGNSAPDKSGLPSDRFSAERTGGSVSTLTIQRTQQEDSAVYLCASSARTGDEQFFGPGTRLTVL.

This chain connects TRBV7-9 to TRBJ1-3; the D gene is possibly TRBD1 (5 bases). CDR1 SEHNR and CDR2 FQNEAQ come from the germline V gene (reference sequence). Trimming took 5 bases from V and 1 from J, leaving 12 bases between them. The CDR3 spans 15 residues. CDR3 DNA sequence: TGTGCCAGCAGCCCGGGCGCAGGGTCTGGAAACACCATATATTTT. It specifies CASSPGAGSGNTIYF. Supplemented by reference TRBV7-9 and TRBJ1-3, the full variable domain reads DTGVSQNPRHKITKRGQNVTFRCDPISEHNRLYWYRQTLGQGPEFLTYFQNEAQLEKSRLLSDRFSAERPKGSFSTLEIQRTEQGDSAMYLCASSPGAGSGNTIYFGEGSWLTVV.

J is TRBJ1-5 and V is TRBV4-3; D not certain. Germline V gene lookup returns CDR1 LGHNA and CDR2 YSLEER. V lost 1 base to trimming and J lost 3 bases, with 16 bases between them. This CDR3 is 17 amino acids long. Here the CDR3 reads CASSQAAGGQYNQPQHF. CDR3 coding DNA: TGCGCCAGCAGCCAAGCGGCTGGAGGTCAGTACAATCAGCCCCAGCATTTT.

V is TRBV5-6 and J is TRBJ1-2, with 7 bases identical to TRBD1. Germline loops: CDR1 SGHDT, CDR2 YYEEEE. The CDR3 length is 15 residues. With V trimmed by 2 bases and J by 8 bases, 12 bases remained unmatched. The CDR3 bases are TGTGCCAGCAGCTTAGGAGGGACAGCGAGGGAAGGCTACACCTTC. Translated: CASSLGGTAREGYTF. Based on the CDR3 plus reference TRBV5-6 and TRBJ1-2, the full variable domain is DAGVTQSPTHLIKTRGQQVTLRCSPKSGHDTVSWYQQALGQGPQFIFQYYEEEERQRGNFPDRFSGHQFPNYSSELNVNALLLGDSALYLCASSLGGTAREGYTFGSGTRLTVV.

The chain is built from TRBV15 and TRBJ2-7, with a tentative D call TRBD2 (6 bases). CDR1 is LNHNV and CDR2 is YYDKDF in the germline V gene (reference sequence). The CDR3 is 13 residues long. The V and J ends lost 5 bases and 3 bases respectively, with 11 bases between them. CDR3 sequence reads: CATSGGLGYEQYF. The CDR3 nucleotides read TGTGCCACCAGCGGGGGACTCGGCTACGAGCAGTACTTC. The full variable domain, in which reference TRBV15 and TRBJ2-7 provide the parts outside the CDR3, is DAMVIQNPRYQVTQFGKPVTLSCSQTLNHNVMYWYQQKSSQAPKLLFHYYDKDFNNEADTPDNFQSRRPNTSFCFLDIRSPGLGDTAMYLCATSGGLGYEQYFGPGTRLTVT.

The chain links TRBV2 to TRBJ1-5; 8 bases line up with TRBD1. The CDR3 totals 13 residues. Per germline, CDR1 SNHLY and CDR2 FYNNEI. V shed 8 bases and J 6 bases; nucleotides not matched to a gene: 6. CDR3 coding DNA: TGTGCCAGCGCACAGGGGGAGGTTCAGCCCCAGCATTTT. Protein: CASAQGEVQPQHF. The whole variable domain, remainder taken from reference TRBV2 and TRBJ1-5, is EPEVTQTPSHQVTQMGQEVILRCVPISNHLYFYWYRQILGQKVEFLVSFYNNEISEKSEIFDDQFSVERPDGSNFTLKIRSTKLEDSAMYFCASAQGEVQPQHFGDGTRLSIL.

The V call is TRBV27, the J call TRBJ1-1; D possibly corresponds to TRBD1 (5 bases). Trimming took off 8 bases at V and 1 base at J, with 17 bases between the two ends. The CDR3 is 15 residues long. Germline CDR1 reads MNHEY; CDR2 reads SMNVEV (reference sequence). The DNA for the CDR3 is TGTGCCAGCCGTTCCTCGACTCAGGGGAACACTGAAGCTTTCTTT. It specifies CASRSSTQGNTEAFF.

The genes are TRBV7-3 and TRBJ2-1, with TRBD2 identical over 8 bases. The junction had 14 bases not matched to a gene; V was cut back by 4 bases and J by 3 bases. Germline values: CDR1 SGHTA, CDR2 FQGTGA. This CDR3 has 18 amino acids. CDR3 sequence reads: CASSSLGGSGVNYNEQFF. CDR3 bases: TGTGCCAGCAGCTCCCTTGGGGGTAGCGGGGTCAACTACAATGAGCAGTTCTTC.

CDR3 sequence: CASSSRTGPNQPQHF. The CDR3 DNA follows: TGTGCCAGCAGCTCCCGGACAGGGCCTAATCAGCCCCAGCATTTT. The chain is built from TRBV7-2 and TRBJ1-5; 8 bases align to TRBD1. CDR3 length equals 15 residues. Trimming removed 4 bases from V and 4 bases from J; junction bases left unmatched: 6. Germline loops: CDR1 SGHTA, CDR2 FQGNSA.

The CDR3 loop reads CSVELDRAYEQYF. DNA of the CDR3: TGCAGCGTTGAACTAGACAGGGCCTACGAGCAGTACTTC. The chain has TRBV29-1 and TRBJ2-7, with TRBD1 matching over 7 bases. CDR3 length: 13 amino acids. Unmatched junction bases numbered 3, after V lost 2 bases and J lost 2 bases. The germline V gene has CDR1 SQVTM and CDR2 ANQGSEA.

The chain has TRBV9 and TRBJ1-1; D perhaps matches TRBD1 (6 bases). V lost 0 bases to trimming and J lost 0 bases, with 15 bases between them. This CDR3 region has 17 residues. CDR1 and CDR2 from the germline V gene are SGDLS and YYNGEE. The CDR3 region has the DNA TGTGCCAGCAGCGTAGTTAGGGGGTCTGCCGTGAACACTGAAGCTTTCTTT. Its protein product is CASSVVRGSAVNTEAFF.

The rearrangement uses TRBV5-1 and TRBJ2-1, with D possibly being TRBD2 (6 bases). The CDR3 is made up of 16 amino acids. The germline CDR1 and CDR2 sequences are SGHRS and YFSETQ. V gave up 0 bases and J gave up 5 bases, with 15 bases separating them. CDR3 in DNA: TGCGCCAGCAGCTTGGTGGACCGGGACTTCGACAATGAGCAGTTCTTC. It translates to CASSLVDRDFDNEQFF.

The rearrangement joins TRBV6-6 to TRBJ1-1; D might be TRBD1 (6 bases). The CDR3 length is 13 residues. V was cut by 6 bases and J by 1 base, with 9 bases left in between. CDR1 and CDR2 from the germline V gene are MNHNY and SVGAGI (reference sequence). CDR3 protein: CASRQGWNTEAFF. CDR3 coding DNA: TGTGCCAGCAGACAGGGTTGGAACACTGAAGCTTTCTTT.

A word on this clone: One end of the junction is discordant with germline, which a read error may explain. The CDR3 reads CSSSPIGQERGELFF. Written as DNA, the CDR3 is TGTTCCAGCAGCCCGATAGGACAGGAAAGAGGGGAGCTGTTTTTT. The rearrangement joins TRBV7-9 to TRBJ2-2; 7 nucleotides align to TRBD1. The germline CDR1 and CDR2 sequences are SEHNR and FQNEAQ (reference sequence). CDR3 length: 15 amino acids.

This sequence joins TRBV9 and TRBJ2-3; D may be TRBD2 (7 bases). Germline V gene sequence: CDR1 SGDLS, CDR2 YYNGEE. Trimming cost V 0 bases and J 4 bases, with 12 bases left between them. CDR3 size: 15 residues. The CDR3 protein is CASSVGGGRADTQYF. The CDR3 DNA follows: TGTGCCAGCAGCGTAGGGGGGGGCCGCGCAGATACGCAGTATTTT.

The chain has TRBV18 and TRBJ2-2, with D tentatively TRBD2 (6 bases). The CDR3 is 15 amino acids. The V end lost 7 bases, the J end lost 0 bases, and 12 bases lay between the germline ends. Germline V CDR1 and CDR2: KGHSH, LQKENI. This CDR3 is CASCLSSANTGELFF. The CDR3 coding sequence is TGTGCCAGCTGCCTTTCTAGCGCGAACACCGGGGAGCTGTTTTTT.

V gene TRBV2 combines with J gene TRBJ1-2, with 8 nucleotides matching TRBD1. The J segment lost 4 bases and the V segment lost 6 bases, leaving 4 bases of the junction unmatched. Germline V CDR1 and CDR2: SNHLY, FYNNEI. CDR3 length: 13 residues. CDR3: CASRPGTGYGYTF. CDR3 nucleotide sequence: TGTGCCAGCAGGCCCGGGACAGGCTATGGCTACACCTTC.

The chain has TRBV2 and TRBJ2-7; tentatively, D is TRBD2 (5 bases). Germline values: CDR1 SNHLY, CDR2 FYNNEI. The CDR3 is made up of 13 amino acids. Trimming removed 4 bases from V and 3 bases from J, with 10 bases in between. The CDR3 sequence: CASSARGYYEQYV. CDR3 bases: TGTGCCAGCAGTGCCCGAGGGTACTACGAGCAGTACGTC.

The rearrangement joins TRBV19 to TRBJ1-1; D is uncertain. CDR3 length: 18 residues. Trimming shortened V by 5 bases and J by 0 bases, and 22 bases separated the two germline ends. Germline V gene sequence: CDR1 LNHDA, CDR2 SQIVND (reference sequence). CDR3 nucleotides: TGTGCCAGTAGTCCCCCCCGGCGGTTCAACGAATTGAACACTGAAGCTTTCTTT. Residues: CASSPPRRFNELNTEAFF.

V and J are TRBV5-4 and TRBJ1-1; TRBD1 is a possible D gene (5 bases). Trimming took off 2 bases at V and 3 bases at J, with 17 bases between the two ends. The CDR3 spans 16 residues. Germline values: CDR1 SGHNT, CDR2 YYREEE (reference sequence). In DNA, the CDR3 is TGTGCCAGCAGCTTTCCTACAGGATCTATTTACACTGAAGCTTTCTTT. It encodes CASSFPTGSIYTEAFF.

V is TRBV13 and J is TRBJ2-3, with 9 bases identical to TRBD2. V lost 3 bases to trimming and J lost 3 bases; unmatched junction nucleotides: 1. CDR1 is PRHDT and CDR2 is FYEKMQ in the germline V gene (reference sequence). The CDR3 contains 14 residues. The DNA for the CDR3 is TGTGCCAGCAGCTTGCTAGCGGGGACAGATACGCAGTATTTT. Its protein is CASSLLAGTDTQYF.